The rows below give T cell receptor beta chains drawn from one sample of a study of control samples from healthy donors and cancer patients. Clones were sequenced by immunoSEQ multiplex PCR, and TCRdb holds only the in-frame ones, with some missing. Of under 85,000 clones detected, 89% appear once; the ten largest clones hold 5% to 6.5%. The sample consisted of PBMCs. The receptors come from a man in his 60s with colorectal cancer. Each CDR3 is given with its conserved first and last residue. The order of the fields is D gene, J gene, clone size, V gene, CDR3 DNA, CDR3 protein. The D gene is left open where the match is weak. Some rows mark clone size as missing; the rest say once, few, many or name a class of expanded clone.

d_gene: TRBD1
j_gene: TRBJ2-3
abundance: -
v_gene: TRBV19
CDR3nt: TGTGCCAGTATGAGGGCACACAGGGGGGCGTATACAGATACGCAGTATTTT
CDR3aa: CASMRAHRGAYTDTQYF

d_gene: -
j_gene: TRBJ1-1
abundance: -
v_gene: TRBV7-8
CDR3nt: TGTGCCAGCAGCTTAGCAAGTCGAGGTAAAACTGAAGCTTTCTTT
CDR3aa: CASSLASRGKTEAFF

d_gene: TRBD2
j_gene: TRBJ2-5
abundance: -
v_gene: TRBV7-3
CDR3nt: TGTGCCAGCAGCTTAGGGGGACTAGCGGGGAAAGAGACCCAGTACTTC
CDR3aa: CASSLGGLAGKETQYF

d_gene: TRBD2
j_gene: TRBJ2-1
abundance: -
v_gene: TRBV5-1
CDR3nt: TGCGCCAGCGCCCTAGCGGGGGGGCGCTCCAATGAGCAGTTCTTC
CDR3aa: CASALAGGRSNEQFF

d_gene: -
j_gene: TRBJ2-1
abundance: -
v_gene: TRBV2
CDR3nt: TGTGCCAGCAGCCTGGAGGGGGTCGGGAATGAGCAGTTCTTC
CDR3aa: CASSLEGVGNEQFF

d_gene: -
j_gene: TRBJ1-4
abundance: -
v_gene: TRBV6-5
CDR3nt: TGTGCCAGCGGGAAACTTGGGATGAATGAAAAACTGTTTTTT
CDR3aa: CASGKLGMNEKLFF

d_gene: TRBD2
j_gene: TRBJ2-2
abundance: large
v_gene: TRBV11-3
CDR3nt: TGTGCCAGTAGCGGGACCGGGGAGCTGTTTTTT
CDR3aa: CASSGTGELFF

d_gene: -
j_gene: TRBJ2-5
abundance: once
v_gene: TRBV15
CDR3nt: TGTGCCACCAGCAGAGGGTTTACGGGGACCCAAGAGACCCAGTACTTC
CDR3aa: CATSRGFTGTQETQYF

d_gene: -
j_gene: TRBJ2-7
abundance: -
v_gene: TRBV5-6
CDR3nt: TGTGCCAGCAGCTTGACAGGGACCTCCTACGAGCAGTACTTC
CDR3aa: CASSLTGTSYEQYF

d_gene: -
j_gene: TRBJ1-2
abundance: -
v_gene: TRBV28
CDR3nt: TGTGCCAGCAGTTTAAGGCCCGCAGGCTACACCTTC
CDR3aa: CASSLRPAGYTF

d_gene: -
j_gene: TRBJ1-5
abundance: -
v_gene: TRBV5-5
CDR3nt: TGTGCCAGCAGCTTGCGAGAGGGGGAACAGCCCCAGCATTTT
CDR3aa: CASSLREGEQPQHF

d_gene: -
j_gene: TRBJ2-1
abundance: -
v_gene: TRBV9
CDR3nt: TGTGCCAGCGGTAGGATCTACAATGAGCAGTTCTTC
CDR3aa: CASGRIYNEQFF

d_gene: -
j_gene: TRBJ2-7
abundance: -
v_gene: TRBV5-5
CDR3nt: TGTGCCAGCAGCTCCCCCCGGGTGGGAATCTACGAGCAGTACTTC
CDR3aa: CASSSPRVGIYEQYF

d_gene: -
j_gene: TRBJ1-1
abundance: -
v_gene: TRBV9
CDR3nt: TGTGCCAGCAGCGTAGACGGTACAGGGTTGGAAAACACTGAAGCTTTCTTT
CDR3aa: CASSVDGTGLENTEAFF

d_gene: TRBD1
j_gene: TRBJ2-6
abundance: -
v_gene: TRBV5-1
CDR3nt: TGCGCCAGCAGTTCCTCCGGGACAGGGTCTGGGGCCAACGTCCTGACTTTC
CDR3aa: CASSSSGTGSGANVLTF

d_gene: TRBD1
j_gene: TRBJ1-2
abundance: -
v_gene: TRBV6-5
CDR3nt: TGTGCCAGCAGCACAGGGGAGAACTATGGCTACACCTTC
CDR3aa: CASSTGENYGYTF

d_gene: -
j_gene: TRBJ2-2
abundance: -
v_gene: TRBV15
CDR3nt: TGTGCCACCAGCATGACAGCGAACACCGGGGAGCTGTTTTTT
CDR3aa: CATSMTANTGELFF

d_gene: -
j_gene: TRBJ1-1
abundance: -
v_gene: TRBV2
CDR3nt: TGTGCCAGCAGGCCGGGACAAATGAACACTGAAGCTTTCTTT
CDR3aa: CASRPGQMNTEAFF

d_gene: -
j_gene: TRBJ1-1
abundance: few
v_gene: TRBV27
CDR3nt: TGTGCCAGCAGTTTAAGGTGGGGCACTGAAGCTTTCTTT
CDR3aa: CASSLRWGTEAFF

d_gene: -
j_gene: TRBJ1-4
abundance: -
v_gene: TRBV12-3/TRBV12-4
CDR3nt: TGTGCCAGCAGTTTTCGGGGGAGTGAAAAACTGTTTTTT
CDR3aa: CASSFRGSEKLFF

d_gene: -
j_gene: TRBJ2-7
abundance: once
v_gene: TRBV2
CDR3nt: TGTGCCAGCAGTCGGGACGGAGCAACCTACGAGCAGTACTTC
CDR3aa: CASSRDGATYEQYF

d_gene: -
j_gene: TRBJ1-5
abundance: -
v_gene: TRBV6-6
CDR3nt: TGTGCCAGCAGTTACGGCAATCAGCCCCAGCATTTT
CDR3aa: CASSYGNQPQHF

d_gene: TRBD1
j_gene: TRBJ1-6
abundance: -
v_gene: TRBV5-6
CDR3nt: TGTGCCAGCAGCTTGGGGAGGGGGCAGGATTCACCCCTCCACTTT
CDR3aa: CASSLGRGQDSPLHF